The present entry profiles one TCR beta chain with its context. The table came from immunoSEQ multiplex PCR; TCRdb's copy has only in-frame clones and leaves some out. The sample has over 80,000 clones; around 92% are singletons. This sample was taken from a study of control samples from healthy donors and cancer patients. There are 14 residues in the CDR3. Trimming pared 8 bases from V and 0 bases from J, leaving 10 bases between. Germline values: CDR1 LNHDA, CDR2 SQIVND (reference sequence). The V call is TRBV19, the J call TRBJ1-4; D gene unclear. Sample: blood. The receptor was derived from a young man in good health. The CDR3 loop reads CASGFGTTNEKLFF. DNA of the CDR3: TGTGCCAGTGGTTTTGGGACAACTAATGAAAAACTGTTTTTT.